This T cell receptor (beta chain) was observed in a study of blood T cell repertoires in COVID-19. Study-wide context: PBMCs, B-cell-depleted T cells, or T cells provided the cDNA or gDNA that made up the material.

The authors' processing: From reference gene primer amplification, estimates of nucleated cell counts were derived. Data came from immunoSEQ multiplex PCR; TCRdb stores just in-frame clones and leaves some out. V and J calls and clone size are copied from that table; D and trimming were computed from the DNA. The table has fewer than 400,000 clones, around nine tenths seen once. Residents of 24 US areas, aged about 18 to 89 years, made up the participants. Participants' own reports of clinical history determined their cohort assignment. Germline CDR1 is SGHTS and CDR2 is YDEGEE. V trimming: 4 bases; J trimming: 7 bases; junction bases outside the gene matches: 13. This CDR3 is built from 15 residues.

Sequencing was carried out using PBMCs or T cells enriched from blood (not recorded which). The sequence derives from a man between 25 and 39 years old who had recovered from COVID-19. The gene calls are TRBV5-8 and TRBJ2-7; 8 bases line up with TRBD1. The CDR3 reads CASSAPRQGRQEQYF. For the CDR3, the DNA is TGTGCCAGCAGCGCCCCCCGACAGGGGCGCCAAGAGCAGTACTTC. Full variable domain (missing parts from reference TRBV5-8 and TRBJ2-7): EAGVTQSPTHLIKTRGQQATLRCSPISGHTSVYWYQQALGLGLQFLLWYDEGEERNRGNFPPRFSGRQFPNYSSELNVNALELEDSALYLCASSAPRQGRQEQYFGPGTRLTVT.